This T cell receptor (beta chain) is drawn from a study of cytomegalovirus exposure and HLA in healthy donors. The germline V gene encodes CDR1 SGHAT and CDR2 FQNNGV. V lost 5 bases, J lost 0 bases, and 18 bases stayed unmatched. The CDR3 has 19 amino acids. The PCR had 60 Vbeta and 13 Jbeta primers. Data came from immunoSEQ multiplex PCR; TCRdb stores just in-frame clones and leaves some out. Among roughly 180,000 clones listed, around 79% were seen once. The V gene is TRBV11-2, the J gene TRBJ1-1; 7 nucleotides align to TRBD1. The sequencing input was PBMCs. This clonotype originated in a man aged 50 or older in good health and CMV-seropositive. The CDR3 DNA sequence: TGTGCCAGCAGCCGCGTAGGGTTAGGGGGCGCATCAATGAACACTGAAGCTTTCTTT. Translation gives CASSRVGLGGASMNTEAFF.